The TCR beta chain described here comes from a study of T cell responses to AZD1222 COVID-19 vaccine. The data were produced by immunoSEQ multiplex PCR, yet TCRdb's version contains in-frame clones alone and is incomplete. The data hold about 98,000 clones, with less than 90% observed a single time. Study-wide results and limits: Rises in breadth and depth of Spike-specific TCRs came after two AZD1222 doses. In a largely white British group with more females than males, clonal diversity was possibly underestimated. Spike-spanning, vaccine-associated CD4 TCRs were dominant at 160-218 and 743-854. Just 5 to 7 AZD1222 recipients were seropositive at baseline.

For this clone: The target antigen is unknown.

This CDR3 spans 15 amino acids. Germline V gene sequence: CDR1 MNHEY, CDR2 SVGEGT. V lost 4 bases, J lost 5 bases, and 17 bases lay in between. The chain joins TRBV6-2 or TRBV6-3 to TRBJ1-1; possible D gene TRBD1, 5 bases. This sequence originates from an adult in good health. The sample in question was peripheral blood, obtained on day 0 of AZD1222 vaccination. CDR3 protein: CASSSRIPGLTEAFF. The CDR3 bases are TGTGCCAGCAGTTCCAGGATCCCAGGGTTGACTGAAGCTTTCTTT.